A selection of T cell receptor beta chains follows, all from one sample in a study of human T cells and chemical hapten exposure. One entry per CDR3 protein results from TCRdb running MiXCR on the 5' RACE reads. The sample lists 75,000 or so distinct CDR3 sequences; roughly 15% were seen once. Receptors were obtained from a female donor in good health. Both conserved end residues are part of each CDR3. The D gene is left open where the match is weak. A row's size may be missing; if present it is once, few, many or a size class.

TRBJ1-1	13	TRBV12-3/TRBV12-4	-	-	TGTGCCAGCAGTAGGGGGGGAGAAACTGAAGCTTTCTTT	CASSRGGETEAFF
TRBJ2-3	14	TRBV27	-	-	TGTGCCAGCAGTGATTGGACAGTACAAGATACGCAGTATTTT	CASSDWTVQDTQYF
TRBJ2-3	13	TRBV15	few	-	TGTGCCACCAGTCACCGACTCACAGATACGCAGTATTTT	CATSHRLTDTQYF
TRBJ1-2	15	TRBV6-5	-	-	TGTGCCAGCAGTCCCTATCCGACCCCCCCCCCTGGCTACACCTTC	CASSPYPTPPPGYTF
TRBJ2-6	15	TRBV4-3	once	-	TGCGCCAGCAGCCAAGGGACGCGGGGGGCCAACGTCCTGACTTTC	CASSQGTRGANVLTF
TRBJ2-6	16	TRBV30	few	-	TGTGCCTGGAATCGGGTTAGCAGGGATGGGGCCAACGTCCTGACTTTC	CAWNRVSRDGANVLTF
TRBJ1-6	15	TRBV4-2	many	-	TGTGCCAGCAGCCCGATAACAGGGCCCGATTCACCCCTCCACTTT	CASSPITGPDSPLHF
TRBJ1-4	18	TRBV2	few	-	TGTGCCAGCAGCGCCGGCAGCTACCAAACGTACTGGAATGAAAAACTGTTTTTT	CASSAGSYQTYWNEKLFF
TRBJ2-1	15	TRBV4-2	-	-	TGTGCCAGCAGCCAAGAGGGCGGGGCCTACAATGAGCAGTTCTTC	CASSQEGGAYNEQFF
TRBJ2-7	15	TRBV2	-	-	TGTGCCACCCACTTTCGTTGGGTTCGGTCCTACGAGCAGTACTTC	CATHFRWVRSYEQYF
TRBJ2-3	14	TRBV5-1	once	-	TGCGCCAGCAGCCCGACGGTTAGCACAGATACGCAGTATTTT	CASSPTVSTDTQYF
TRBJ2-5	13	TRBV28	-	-	TGTGCCAGCAGTCTAGGACAATTAGAGACCCAGTACTTC	CASSLGQLETQYF
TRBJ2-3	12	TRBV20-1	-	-	TGCAGTGCTAGGGGGGATACAGATACGCAGTATTTT	CSARGDTDTQYF
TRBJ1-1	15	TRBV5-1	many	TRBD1	TGCGCCAGCAGCCCGGGGACAGCTTTGAACACTGAAGCTTTCTTT	CASSPGTALNTEAFF
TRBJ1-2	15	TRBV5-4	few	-	TGTGCCAGCAGCTTCCGGGACGTAGCTAACTATGGCTACACCTTC	CASSFRDVANYGYTF
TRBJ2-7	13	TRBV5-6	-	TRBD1	TGTGCCAGCAGCTACGGGACAGGGCGCGAGCAGTACTTC	CASSYGTGREQYF
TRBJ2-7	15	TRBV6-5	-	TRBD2	TGTGCCAGCAGTAGACTAGCGGGTGGCACCTACGAGCAGTACTTC	CASSRLAGGTYEQYF
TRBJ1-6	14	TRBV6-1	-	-	TGTGCCAGCACTACGGGGAACTATAATTCACCCCTCCACTTT	CASTTGNYNSPLHF
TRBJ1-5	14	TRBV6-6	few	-	TGTGCCAGCAGTTACGGGGTAGGAAGTCAGCCCCAGCATTTT	CASSYGVGSQPQHF
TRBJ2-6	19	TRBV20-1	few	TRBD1	TGCAGTGCTAGAGGCTCAAGGGGGCGAGTAGGCCCTGGGGCCAACGTCCTGACTTTC	CSARGSRGRVGPGANVLTF